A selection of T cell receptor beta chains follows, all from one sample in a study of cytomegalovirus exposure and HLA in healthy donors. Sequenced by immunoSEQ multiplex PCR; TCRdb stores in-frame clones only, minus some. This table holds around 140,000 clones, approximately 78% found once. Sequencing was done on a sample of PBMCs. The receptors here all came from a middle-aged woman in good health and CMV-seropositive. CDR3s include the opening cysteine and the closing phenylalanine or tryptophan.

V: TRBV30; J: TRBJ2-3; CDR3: CAWSYNSGSLTDTQYF
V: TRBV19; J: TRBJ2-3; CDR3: CASSSSPEGDTQYF
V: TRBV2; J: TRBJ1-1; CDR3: CASNPTGSNTEAFF
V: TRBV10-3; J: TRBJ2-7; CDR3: CAIRDSSSYEQYF
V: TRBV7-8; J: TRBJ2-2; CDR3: CASKSSVGPNTGELFF
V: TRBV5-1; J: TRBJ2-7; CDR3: CASSLVPGLAGEQYF
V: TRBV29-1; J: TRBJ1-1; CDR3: CSVQGTGGRVTEAFF
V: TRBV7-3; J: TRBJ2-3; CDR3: CASSLTPTSGALGATQYF
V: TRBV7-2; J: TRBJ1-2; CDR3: CASSLTGGGYGYTF
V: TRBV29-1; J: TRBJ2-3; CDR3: CSVEGVAGRSTDTQYF
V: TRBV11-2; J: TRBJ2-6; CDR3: CASSGKGLAVPSGANVLTF
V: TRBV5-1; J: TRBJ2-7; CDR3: CASSGSGNNYEQYF
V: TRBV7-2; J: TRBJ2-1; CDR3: CASTVTVNNEQFF
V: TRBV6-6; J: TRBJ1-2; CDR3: CASIQDRFYGYTF
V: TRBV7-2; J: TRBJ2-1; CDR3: CASSAGTRNEQFF
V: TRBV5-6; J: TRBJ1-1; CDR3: CASSLGQPWDTEAFF
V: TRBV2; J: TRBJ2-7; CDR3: CASSEGGLPSGEQYF
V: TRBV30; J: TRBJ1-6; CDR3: CAWSATDRSFNSPLHF
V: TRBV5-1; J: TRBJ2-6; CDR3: CASSLWPRGANVLTF
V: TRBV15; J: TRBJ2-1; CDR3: CASAGGGRFPSSYNEQFF
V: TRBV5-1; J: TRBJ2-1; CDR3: CASSPIPGTPSWDEQFF
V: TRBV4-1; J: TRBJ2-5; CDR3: CASSQGGHMTQETQYF
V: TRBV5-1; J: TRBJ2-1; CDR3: CASSLRGEGIYNEQFF
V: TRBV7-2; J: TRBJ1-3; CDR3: CASSFTRGDTIYF
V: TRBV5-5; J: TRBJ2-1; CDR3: CASSLERSSSYNEQFF
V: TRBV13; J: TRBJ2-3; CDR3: CASSQRTEGDTQYF
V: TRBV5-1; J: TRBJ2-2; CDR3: CASSLRQGYTAGELFF
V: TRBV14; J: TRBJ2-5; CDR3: CASSHIQETQYF
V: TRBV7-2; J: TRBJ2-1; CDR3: CASTPGQSLNEQFF
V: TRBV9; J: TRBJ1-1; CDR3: CASSVHGGGRNTEAFF
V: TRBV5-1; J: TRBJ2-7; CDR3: CASSLTSGAGNYEQYF
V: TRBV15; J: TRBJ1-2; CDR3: CATSTGTGTSNYGYTF
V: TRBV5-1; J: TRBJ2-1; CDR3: CASSSQERESYNEQFF
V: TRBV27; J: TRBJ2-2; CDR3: CASRVGLTTGELFF
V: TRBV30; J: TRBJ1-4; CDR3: CAWSWQSNEKLFF
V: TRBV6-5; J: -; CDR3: CASSYEVSGLYEQYF
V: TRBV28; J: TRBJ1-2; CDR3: CASSYLDRYYGYTF
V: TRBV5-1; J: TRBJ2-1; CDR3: CASRLKAGPPYNEQFF
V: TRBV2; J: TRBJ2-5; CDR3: CASSGQGAQETQYF
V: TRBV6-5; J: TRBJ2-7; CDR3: CASRLRLAGAYEQYF
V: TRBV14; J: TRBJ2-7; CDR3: CASSRGDYRAYEQYF
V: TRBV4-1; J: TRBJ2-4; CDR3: CASSQPPGLAVKNIQYF
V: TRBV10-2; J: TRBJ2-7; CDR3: CASSEGEPYEQYF
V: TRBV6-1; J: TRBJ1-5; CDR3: CASSDVAGLQPQHF
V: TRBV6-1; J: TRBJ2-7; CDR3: CASSDVERREQYF
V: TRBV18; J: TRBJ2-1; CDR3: CASSATATTHEQFF
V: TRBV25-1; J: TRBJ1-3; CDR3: CASSEAVAGAGNTIYF
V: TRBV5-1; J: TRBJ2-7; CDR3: CASSQRLAGRGEQYF